The source of this T cell receptor beta chain is a study of blood T cell repertoires in COVID-19. About the research overall: Spain, Italy and the United States supplied samples that represented acute and convalescent COVID-19. Sources were T cells, B-cell-depleted T cells, or PBMCs; the material itself was cDNA or gDNA.

V dropped 2 bases and J dropped 7; count of bases not matched to a gene: 2. Germline V gene data show CDR1 as MNHEY and CDR2 as SVGEGT. CDR3 length: 13 amino acids. As originally analysed: Quantification of nucleated cells was approximated via reference gene primer amplification. Only in-frame clones appear in the TCRdb table, and some are missing; sequencing was by immunoSEQ multiplex PCR. The D gene and trimming were derived from the DNA, and the V and J assignments and clone size from that table. The table has over 100,000 clones, about 79% seen once. J is TRBJ2-5 and V is TRBV6-2 or TRBV6-3, with TRBD2 matching 9 bases. The sequence was obtained from a woman at least 80 years old with acute or convalescent COVID-19. The sample consisted of peripheral blood. CDR3 DNA sequence: TGTGCCAGCAGTTACCCGCGGGGGGGGACCCAGTACTTC. It is translated as CASSYPRGGTQYF.